At least ten counts were recorded for the clone carrying this TCR beta chain. Its antigen is undetermined. The sample comes from a study of T cells in Graves' hyperthyroidism and ophthalmopathy. RNA transcripts served as the template for amplifying TCR beta CDR3 regions. The TCR CDR3 first-round RT-PCR relied on the HTBI primer set. TCRdb itself ran the multiplex PCR reads through MiXCR, one entry per CDR3 protein. The data show about 280,000 distinct CDR3 sequences, with approximately 26% seen just once and around 28% held by the top ten. V shed 5 bases and J shed 1 base, with 8 bases lying between them. Germline V gene sequence: CDR1 SGHTA, CDR2 FQGTGA. The CDR3 is 14 amino acids. The blood was taken when hyperthyroidism was first diagnosed, before any ophthalmopathy symptoms showed up. Overall study results and limits: Before onset, by a median of approximately 6.8 months, the model predicted ophthalmopathy.

Material for sequencing was blood. This chain connects TRBV7-3 to TRBJ2-2; unclear D gene. This clonotype originated in a man aged 40-55 years with Graves' hyperthyroidism that later progressed to Graves' ophthalmopathy. CDR3 sequence: CASSRFLNTGELFF. DNA of the CDR3: TGTGCCAGCAGCAGATTTCTGAACACCGGGGAGCTGTTTTTT. The whole variable domain, filled in from reference TRBV7-3 and TRBJ2-2, reads GAGVSQTPSNKVTEKGKYVELRCDPISGHTALYWYRQSLGQGPEFLIYFQGTGAADDSGLPNDRFFAVRPEGSVSTLKIQRTERGDSAVYLCASSRFLNTGELFFGEGSRLTVL.